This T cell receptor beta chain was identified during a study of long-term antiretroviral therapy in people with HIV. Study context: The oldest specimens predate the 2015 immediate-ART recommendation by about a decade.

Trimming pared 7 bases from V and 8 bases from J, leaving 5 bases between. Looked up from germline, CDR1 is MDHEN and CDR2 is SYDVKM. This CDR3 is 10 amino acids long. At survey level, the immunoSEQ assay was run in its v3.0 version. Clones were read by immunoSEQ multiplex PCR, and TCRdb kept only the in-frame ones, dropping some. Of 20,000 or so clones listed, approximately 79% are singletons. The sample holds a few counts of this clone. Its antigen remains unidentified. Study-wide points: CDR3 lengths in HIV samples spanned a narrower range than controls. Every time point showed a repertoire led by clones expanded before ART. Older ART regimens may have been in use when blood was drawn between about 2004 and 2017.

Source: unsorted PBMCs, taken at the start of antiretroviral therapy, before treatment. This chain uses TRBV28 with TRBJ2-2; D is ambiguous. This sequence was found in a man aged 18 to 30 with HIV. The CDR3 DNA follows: TGTGCCAGCATGGCGGGGGAGCTGTTTTTT. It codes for CASMAGELFF.